Below, 16 T cell receptor beta chains from the same sample are listed, as sequenced in a study of T cells of healthy individuals (dated by TCRdb to about 2018). Receptors were amplified or captured by 5' RACE. The data were produced on an Illumina MiSeq. TCRdb took the public reads, trimmed them with fastp at Q25, ran MiXCR for clone calling and kept in-frame beta chains. Every CDR3 protein is listed once, alongside the most common genes and DNA of its rows. The sample table lists about 57,000 distinct CDR3 sequences, 15% to 20% of them with a count of one. Approximately 4.8% of the sample goes to the ten largest clones. The receptors derive from a human donor in good health.

This clonotype was seen a few times. The chain is built from TRBV7-6 and TRBJ2-1; D gene uncertain. The germline V and J ends were trimmed by 1 base and 9 bases, with 16 bases remaining between them. The CDR3 sequence is 15 residues long. Germline CDR1 SGHVS, CDR2 FNYEAQ. The CDR3 coding sequence is TGTGCCAGCAGCTTAGATCCCCAGTCGAGCGCTGAGCAGTTCTTC. Its translation: CASSLDPQSSAEQFF.

The chain carries TRBV7-8 and TRBJ2-7, with a possible D match to TRBD1 (6 bases). Germline lookup yields CDR1 SGHVS and CDR2 FQNEAQ. CDR3 length: 14 amino acids. Trimming took 4 bases from V and 6 from J, leaving 16 bases between them. CDR3 residues: CASSSGTGHLEQYF. The CDR3 DNA reads as TGTGCCAGCAGCTCCGGGACGGGACATCTCGAGCAGTACTTC.

This clonotype has only a few counts. The chain uses TRBV5-4 and TRBJ2-4; D gene unclear. Germline CDR1 and CDR2: SGHNT and YYREEE (reference sequence). This CDR3 has 15 residues. The V and J ends lost 4 bases and 1 base respectively, with 12 bases between them. The CDR3: CASSLFSGAKNIQYF. The CDR3 DNA follows: TGTGCCAGCAGCCTCTTTTCCGGCGCCAAAAACATTCAGTACTTC.

This clonotype was seen many times. The chain carries TRBV27 and TRBJ2-7, with 8 bases matching TRBD1. This CDR3 spans 14 amino acids. J lost 1 base, V lost 6 bases, and 5 bases had no gene match. Germline V CDR1 and CDR2: MNHEY, SMNVEV (reference sequence). Here the CDR3 DNA reads TGTGCCAGCAGGGCGGGACAGGTATCCTACGAGCAGTACTTC. It translates to CASRAGQVSYEQYF.

This clonotype was seen a few times. The gene calls are TRBV6-4 and TRBJ2-7; maybe TRBD1 (6 bases). V was cut by 6 bases and J by 3 bases, with 12 bases left in between. CDR3 length equals 13 residues. Germline values: CDR1 MRHNA, CDR2 SNTAGT. CDR3 nucleotides: TGTGCCAGCAGCGCAGGGGCCCTCTACGAGCAGTACTTC. Its protein product is CASSAGALYEQYF.

The J gene is TRBJ2-7, the V gene TRBV5-5; D gene ambiguous. Germline V gene lookup returns CDR1 SGHKS and CDR2 YYEKEE (reference sequence). This CDR3 region has 12 residues. Trimming left V 1 base short and J 6 bases short, with 8 bases between. The CDR3 loop reads CASSLSSGEQYF. The CDR3 DNA reads TGTGCCAGCAGCTTGTCTTCAGGCGAGCAGTACTTC.

This clonotype was found a few times. V usage is TRBV6-5 and J usage is TRBJ2-7; 8 positions match TRBD1. J gave up 5 bases and V 5 bases, and 2 bases lay outside the gene matches. Germline assignment: CDR1 MNHEY and CDR2 SVGAGI. This CDR3 has 12 amino acids. This CDR3 reads CASSQTGDEQYF. As DNA, the CDR3 is TGTGCCAGCAGTCAGACAGGGGACGAGCAGTACTTC.

The chain combines TRBV12-3 or TRBV12-4 with TRBJ2-2; 7 bases align to TRBD2. V shed 5 bases, J shed 7 bases, and the junction held 16 bases outside the gene matches. The CDR3 sequence is 17 residues long. This CDR3 is CASSGGGSGRTVGELFF. In DNA form, the CDR3 reads TGTGCCAGCAGTGGTGGTGGCTCCGGGAGGACGGTCGGGGAGCTGTTTTTT.

The chain joins TRBV4-2 to TRBJ2-1; D unresolved. Trimming left V 2 bases short and J 8 bases short, with 16 bases between. In germline, CDR1 is LGHNA, CDR2 YNFKEQ. The CDR3 has 15 amino acids. The CDR3, as DNA: TGTGCCAGCAGCCAAAGGGCTAGTGGGGTGTATGAGCAGTTCTTC. Translating gives CASSQRASGVYEQFF.

V and J are TRBV7-6 and TRBJ2-7, with D hard to call. V was shortened by 3 bases and J by 1 base, with 13 bases between the two germline ends. This CDR3 has 15 residues. Germline CDR1 reads SGHVS; CDR2 reads FNYEAQ. CDR3 loop: CASSLGSESSYEQYF. In DNA form, the CDR3 reads TGTGCCAGCAGCTTGGGGTCAGAATCATCCTACGAGCAGTACTTC. The entire variable domain, with the rest obtained from reference TRBV7-6 and TRBJ2-7, is as follows: GAGVSQSPRYKVTKRGQDVALRCDPISGHVSLYWYRQALGQGPEFLTYFNYEAQQDKSGLPNDRFSAERPEGSISTLTIQRTEQRDSAMYRCASSLGSESSYEQYFGPGTRLTVT.

This clonotype was recorded many times. V is TRBV27 and J is TRBJ1-2, with a tentative D call TRBD1 (5 bases). The CDR3 length is 13 residues. Germline V lookup: CDR1 MNHEY, CDR2 SMNVEV (reference sequence). V was clipped by 5 bases and J by 6 bases, with 13 bases between them. CDR3 sequence: CASSLKGRDGYTF. CDR3 bases: TGTGCCAGCAGTCTCAAGGGACGAGATGGCTACACCTTC.

J is TRBJ2-5 and V is TRBV27; D is possibly TRBD2 (6 bases). Trimming removed 4 bases at V and 4 bases at J, with 13 bases between. From germline, CDR1 is MNHEY and CDR2 SMNVEV (reference sequence). There are 14 residues in the CDR3. The CDR3 DNA is TGTGCCAGCAGTTACCGGGAGAGGGGAGAGACCCAGTACTTC. Translation: CASSYRERGETQYF.

This clonotype occurred many times. This chain connects TRBV10-3 to TRBJ2-5; TRBD2 agrees at 11 bases. This CDR3 comprises 13 residues. Germline lookup yields CDR1 ENHRY and CDR2 SYGVKD. V trimming: 8 bases; J trimming: 3 bases; junction bases outside the gene matches: 2. CDR3 sequence reads: CAIGGLAEETQYF. The CDR3, as DNA: TGTGCCATCGGGGGACTAGCGGAAGAGACCCAGTACTTC.

This chain joins TRBV2 and TRBJ2-7, with TRBD2 identical over 16 bases. After removal of 2 bases from V and 4 bases from J, the junction contained 5 bases not matched to a gene. The CDR3 loop spans 17 amino acids. The germline V gene has CDR1 SNHLY and CDR2 FYNNEI. The CDR3 is CASSELGLAGGIYEQYF. The CDR3 nucleotides read TGTGCCAGCAGTGAACTGGGACTAGCGGGAGGGATTTACGAGCAGTACTTC.

This chain connects TRBV28 to TRBJ2-4; maybe TRBD2 (6 bases). From germline, CDR1 is MDHEN and CDR2 SYDVKM. CDR3 size: 14 residues. With 8 bases removed from V and 0 bases from J, the gap between germline ends came to 11 bases. DNA of the CDR3: TGTGCCAGCCAGCCCGGGGGAGCCAAAAACATTCAGTACTTC. It yields the protein CASQPGGAKNIQYF.

This clonotype has just a few counts. This chain joins TRBV20-1 and TRBJ2-2, with 11 bases that match TRBD1. V gave up 0 bases and J gave up 3 bases; unmatched junction bases: 3. Germline assignment: CDR1 DFQATT and CDR2 SNEGSKA (reference sequence). The CDR3 has 16 amino acids. CDR3 residues: CSARDPGQGDTGELFF. CDR3 nucleotide sequence: TGCAGTGCTAGAGATCCGGGACAGGGGGACACCGGGGAGCTGTTTTTT.